This T cell receptor beta chain was obtained from a study of CD8+CD57+ T cells in acquired aplastic anemia. Study information: Sorted cells (CD4+ and CD8+) yielded DNA amounts that averaged roughly 3.5 ug. In CD4+ cells, healthy donors produced an average of around 10 million reads. Overall study findings and caveats: Around 30 sequences, all CD8+ CDR3, were shared between patients and controls.

The template used for profiling TCR beta VDJ and CDR3 was genomic DNA. TCRdb re-analysed the reads in MiXCR, keeping a single row per CDR3 protein. The sample shows around 200,000 distinct CDR3 sequences, 61% of them seen only once. V was pared by 2 bases and J by 7 bases, with 6 bases of the junction left unmatched. This CDR3 region has 15 residues. Germline CDR1 SGHRS, CDR2 YFSETQ. As concerns this clonotype: Its antigen is not known.

Sample: sorted CD4+, CD8+, or CD8+CD57+ T cells (not recorded which) from PBMCs. The rearrangement links TRBV5-1 to TRBJ2-1, with 10 bases lining up with TRBD2. The sequence derives from a human donor in good health. The CDR3 loop reads CASSFSGGLSNEQFF. The CDR3 DNA is TGCGCCAGCAGCTTTAGCGGGGGGCTGTCAAATGAGCAGTTCTTC.